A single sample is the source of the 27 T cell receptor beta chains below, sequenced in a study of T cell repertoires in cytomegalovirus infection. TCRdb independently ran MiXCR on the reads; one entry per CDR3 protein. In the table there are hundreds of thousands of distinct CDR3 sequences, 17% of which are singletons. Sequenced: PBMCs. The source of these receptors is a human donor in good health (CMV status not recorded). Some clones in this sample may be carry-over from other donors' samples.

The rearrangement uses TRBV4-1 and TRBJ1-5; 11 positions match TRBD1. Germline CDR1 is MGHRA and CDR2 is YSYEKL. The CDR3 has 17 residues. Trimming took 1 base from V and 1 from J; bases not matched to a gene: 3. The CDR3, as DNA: TGCGCCAGCAGCCAAGGGAGGACAGGGGGCAGCAATCAGCCCCAGCATTTT. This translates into CASSQGRTGGSNQPQHF.

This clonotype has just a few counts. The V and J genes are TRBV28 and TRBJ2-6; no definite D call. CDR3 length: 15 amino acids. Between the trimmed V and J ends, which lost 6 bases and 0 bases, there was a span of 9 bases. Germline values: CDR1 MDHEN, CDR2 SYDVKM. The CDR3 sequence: CASSHQSSGANVLTF. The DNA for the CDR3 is TGTGCCAGCAGCCATCAGAGCTCTGGGGCCAACGTCCTGACTTTC.

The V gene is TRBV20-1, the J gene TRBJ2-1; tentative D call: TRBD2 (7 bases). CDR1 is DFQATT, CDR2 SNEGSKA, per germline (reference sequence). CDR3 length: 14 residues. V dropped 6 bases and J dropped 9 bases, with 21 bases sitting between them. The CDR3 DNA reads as TGCAGTGCCCCTCGGGGCGGGGGCGTGGGTGAGCAGTTCTTC. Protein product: CSAPRGGGVGEQFF.

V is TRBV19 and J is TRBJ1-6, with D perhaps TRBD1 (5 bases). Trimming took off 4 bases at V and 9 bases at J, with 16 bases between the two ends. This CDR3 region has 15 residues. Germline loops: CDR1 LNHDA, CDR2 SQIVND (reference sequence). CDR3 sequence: CASSNLRGGISPLHF. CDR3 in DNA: TGTGCCAGTAGTAACCTACGGGGGGGAATTTCACCCCTCCACTTT.

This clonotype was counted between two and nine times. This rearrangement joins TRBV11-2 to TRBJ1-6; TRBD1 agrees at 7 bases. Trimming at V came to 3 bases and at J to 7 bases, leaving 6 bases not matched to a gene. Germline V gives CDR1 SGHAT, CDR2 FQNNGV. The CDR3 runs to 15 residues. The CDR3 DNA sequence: TGTGCCAGCAGCTTGGGACAGATACAGAATTCACCCCTCCACTTT. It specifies CASSLGQIQNSPLHF.

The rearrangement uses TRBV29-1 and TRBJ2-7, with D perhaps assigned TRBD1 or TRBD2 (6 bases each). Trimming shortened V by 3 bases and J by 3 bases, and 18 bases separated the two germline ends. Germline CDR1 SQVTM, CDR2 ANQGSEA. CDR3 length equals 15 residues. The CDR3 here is CSVDRGRGGRYEQYF. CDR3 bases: TGCAGCGTTGATAGGGGCAGGGGAGGTCGCTACGAGCAGTACTTC.

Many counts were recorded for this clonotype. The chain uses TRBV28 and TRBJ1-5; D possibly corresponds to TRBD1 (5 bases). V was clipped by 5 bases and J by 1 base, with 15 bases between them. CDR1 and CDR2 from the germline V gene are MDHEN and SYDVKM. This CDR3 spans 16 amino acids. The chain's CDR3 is CASSRPPGVSNQPQHF. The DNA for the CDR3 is TGTGCCAGCAGTAGACCCCCGGGGGTCAGCAATCAGCCCCAGCATTTT. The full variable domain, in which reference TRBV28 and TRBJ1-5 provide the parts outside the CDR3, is DVKVTQSSRYLVKRTGEKVFLECVQDMDHENMFWYRQDPGLGLRLIYFSYDVKMKEKGDIPEGYSVSREKKERFSLILESASTNQTSMYLCASSRPPGVSNQPQHFGDGTRLSIL.

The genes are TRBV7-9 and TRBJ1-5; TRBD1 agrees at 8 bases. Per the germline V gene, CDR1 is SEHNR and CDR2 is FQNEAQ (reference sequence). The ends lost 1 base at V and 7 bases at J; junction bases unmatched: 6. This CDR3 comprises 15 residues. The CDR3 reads CASSLGQGNLQPQHF. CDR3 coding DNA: TGTGCCAGCAGCTTAGGACAGGGGAATTTGCAGCCCCAGCATTTT. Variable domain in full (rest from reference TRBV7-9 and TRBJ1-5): DTGVSQNPRHKITKRGQNVTFRCDPISEHNRLYWYRQTLGQGPEFLTYFQNEAQLEKSRLLSDRFSAERPKGSFSTLEIQRTEQGDSAMYLCASSLGQGNLQPQHFGDGTRLSIL.

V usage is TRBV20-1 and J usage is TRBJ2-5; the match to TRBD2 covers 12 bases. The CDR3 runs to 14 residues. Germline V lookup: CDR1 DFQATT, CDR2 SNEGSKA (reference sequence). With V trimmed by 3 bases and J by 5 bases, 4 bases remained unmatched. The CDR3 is CSASLAGGSETQYF. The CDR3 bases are TGCAGTGCTAGTCTAGCGGGGGGGTCGGAGACCCAGTACTTC.

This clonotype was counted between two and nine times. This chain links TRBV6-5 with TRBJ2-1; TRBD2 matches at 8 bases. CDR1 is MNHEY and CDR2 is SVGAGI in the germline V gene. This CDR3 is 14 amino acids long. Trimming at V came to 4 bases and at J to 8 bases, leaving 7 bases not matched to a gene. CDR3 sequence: CASSWAGTSYEQFF. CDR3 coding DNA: TGTGCCAGCAGTTGGGCCGGGACTAGTTATGAGCAGTTCTTC.

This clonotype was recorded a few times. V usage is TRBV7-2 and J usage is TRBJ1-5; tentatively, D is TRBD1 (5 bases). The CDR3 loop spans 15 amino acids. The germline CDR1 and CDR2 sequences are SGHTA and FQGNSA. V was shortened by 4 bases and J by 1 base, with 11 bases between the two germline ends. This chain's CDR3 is CASSSTVESNQPQHF. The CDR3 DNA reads TGTGCCAGCAGCTCGACAGTTGAGAGCAATCAGCCCCAGCATTTT.

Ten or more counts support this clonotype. The CDR3 bases are TGTGCCAGTACCCCGGGACAGGGCTACGAGCAGTACTTC. Amino acids: CASTPGQGYEQYF. This chain links TRBV19 with TRBJ2-7, with 9 bases that match TRBD1. The CDR3 extends over 13 amino acids. Per the germline V gene, CDR1 is LNHDA and CDR2 is SQIVND (reference sequence). The J segment lost 3 bases and the V segment lost 7 bases, leaving 4 bases of the junction unmatched.

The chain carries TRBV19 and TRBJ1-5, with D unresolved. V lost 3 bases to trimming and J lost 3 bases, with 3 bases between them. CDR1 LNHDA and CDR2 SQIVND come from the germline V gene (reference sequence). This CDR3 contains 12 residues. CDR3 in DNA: TGTGCCAGTAGTATCGACAATCAGCCCCAGCATTTT. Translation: CASSIDNQPQHF.

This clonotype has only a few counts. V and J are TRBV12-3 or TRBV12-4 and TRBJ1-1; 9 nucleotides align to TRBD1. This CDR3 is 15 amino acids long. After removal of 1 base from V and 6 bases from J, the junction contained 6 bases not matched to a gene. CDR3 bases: TGTGCCAGCAGTTTAGGGACAGGGGTTGTCCCTGAAGCTTTCTTT. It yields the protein CASSLGTGVVPEAFF.

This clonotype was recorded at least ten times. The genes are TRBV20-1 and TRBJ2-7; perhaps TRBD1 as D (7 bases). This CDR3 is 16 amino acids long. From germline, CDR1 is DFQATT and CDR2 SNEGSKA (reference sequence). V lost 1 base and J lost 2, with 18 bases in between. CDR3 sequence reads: CSARAIHRGGPYEQYF. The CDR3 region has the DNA TGCAGTGCTAGAGCCATCCACAGGGGAGGCCCCTACGAGCAGTACTTC.

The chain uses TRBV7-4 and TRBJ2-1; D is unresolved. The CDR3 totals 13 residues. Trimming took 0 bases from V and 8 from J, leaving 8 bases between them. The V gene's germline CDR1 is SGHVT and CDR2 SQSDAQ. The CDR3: CASSLAISDEQFF. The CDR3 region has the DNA TGTGCCAGCAGCTTAGCGATAAGCGATGAGCAGTTCTTC.

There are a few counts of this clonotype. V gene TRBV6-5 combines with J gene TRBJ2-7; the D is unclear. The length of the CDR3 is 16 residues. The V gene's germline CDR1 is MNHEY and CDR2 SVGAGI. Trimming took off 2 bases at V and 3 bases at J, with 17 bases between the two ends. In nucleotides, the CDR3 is TGTGCCAGCAGTTACGGGTGGACGACCTATGACTACGAGCAGTACTTC. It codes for CASSYGWTTYDYEQYF.

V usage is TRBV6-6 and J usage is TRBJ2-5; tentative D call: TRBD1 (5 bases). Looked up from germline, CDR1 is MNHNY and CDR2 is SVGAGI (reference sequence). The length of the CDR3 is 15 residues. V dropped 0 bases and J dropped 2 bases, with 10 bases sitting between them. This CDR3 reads CASSYSQDIQETQYF. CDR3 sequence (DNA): TGTGCCAGCAGTTACTCCCAGGACATTCAAGAGACCCAGTACTTC.

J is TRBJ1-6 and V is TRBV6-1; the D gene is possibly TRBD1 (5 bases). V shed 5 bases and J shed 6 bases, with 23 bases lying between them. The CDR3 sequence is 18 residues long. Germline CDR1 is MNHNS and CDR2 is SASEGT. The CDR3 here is CASSYGDSSGSGNSPLHF. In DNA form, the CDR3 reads TGTGCCAGCAGTTACGGGGACTCTTCAGGCTCGGGTAATTCACCCCTCCACTTT.

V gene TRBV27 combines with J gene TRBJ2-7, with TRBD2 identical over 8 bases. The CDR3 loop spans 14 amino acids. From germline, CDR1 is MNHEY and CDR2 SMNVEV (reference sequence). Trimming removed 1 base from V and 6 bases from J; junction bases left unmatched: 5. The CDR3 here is CASSLFLRGGEQYF. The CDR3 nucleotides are TGTGCCAGCAGTTTATTTCTCCGGGGGGGCGAGCAGTACTTC.

The CDR3: CASSPDRGFGNTIYF. The CDR3 region has the DNA TGTGCCAGCAGCCCGGACAGGGGGTTTGGAAACACCATATATTTT. The chain is built from TRBV28 and TRBJ1-3; TRBD1 agrees at 10 bases. Looked up from germline, CDR1 is MDHEN and CDR2 is SYDVKM. The junction had 5 bases not matched to a gene; V was cut back by 6 bases and J by 3 bases. The CDR3 runs to 15 residues. The variable domain in full, completed from reference TRBV28 and TRBJ1-3, reads DVKVTQSSRYLVKRTGEKVFLECVQDMDHENMFWYRQDPGLGLRLIYFSYDVKMKEKGDIPEGYSVSREKKERFSLILESASTNQTSMYLCASSPDRGFGNTIYFGEGSWLTVV.

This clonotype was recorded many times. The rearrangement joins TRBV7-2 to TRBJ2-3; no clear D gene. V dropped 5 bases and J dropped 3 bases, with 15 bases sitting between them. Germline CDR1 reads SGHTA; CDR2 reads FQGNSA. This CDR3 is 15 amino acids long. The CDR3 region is CASSPTEASTDTQYF. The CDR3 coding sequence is TGTGCCAGCAGCCCTACTGAGGCATCGACAGATACGCAGTATTTT.

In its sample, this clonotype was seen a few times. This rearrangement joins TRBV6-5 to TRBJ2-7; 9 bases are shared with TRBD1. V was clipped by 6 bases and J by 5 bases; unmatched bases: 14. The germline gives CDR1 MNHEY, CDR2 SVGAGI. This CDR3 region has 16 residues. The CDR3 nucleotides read TGTGCCAGCAGAAGAACAGAAACCGGGACAGGGAACGAGCAGTACTTC. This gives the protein CASRRTETGTGNEQYF.

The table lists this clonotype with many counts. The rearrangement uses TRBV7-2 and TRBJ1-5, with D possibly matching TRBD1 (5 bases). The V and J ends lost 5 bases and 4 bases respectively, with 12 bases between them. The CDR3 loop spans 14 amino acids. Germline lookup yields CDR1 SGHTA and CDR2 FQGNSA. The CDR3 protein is CASSVTEFNQPQHF. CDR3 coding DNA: TGTGCCAGCAGCGTGACAGAGTTTAATCAGCCCCAGCATTTT.

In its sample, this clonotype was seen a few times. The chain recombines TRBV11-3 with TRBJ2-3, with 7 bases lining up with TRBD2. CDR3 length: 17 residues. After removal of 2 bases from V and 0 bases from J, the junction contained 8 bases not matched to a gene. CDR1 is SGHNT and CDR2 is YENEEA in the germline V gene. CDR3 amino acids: CASSLKGTITSTDTQYF. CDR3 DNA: TGTGCCAGCAGCTTAAAGGGGACTATAACTAGCACAGATACGCAGTATTTT.

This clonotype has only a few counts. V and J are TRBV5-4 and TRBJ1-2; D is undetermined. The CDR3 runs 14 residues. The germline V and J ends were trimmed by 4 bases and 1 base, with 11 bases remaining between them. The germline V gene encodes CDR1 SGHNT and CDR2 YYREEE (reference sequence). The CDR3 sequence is CASSPLDGNYGYTF. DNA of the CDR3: TGTGCCAGCAGCCCGTTAGACGGTAACTATGGCTACACCTTC.

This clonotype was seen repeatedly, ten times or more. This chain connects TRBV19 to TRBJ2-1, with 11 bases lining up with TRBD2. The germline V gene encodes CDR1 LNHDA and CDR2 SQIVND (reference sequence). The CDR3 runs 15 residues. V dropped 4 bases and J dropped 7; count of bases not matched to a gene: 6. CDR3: CASSTIAGGPNEQFF. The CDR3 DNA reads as TGTGCCAGTAGTACCATAGCGGGGGGGCCAAATGAGCAGTTCTTC.